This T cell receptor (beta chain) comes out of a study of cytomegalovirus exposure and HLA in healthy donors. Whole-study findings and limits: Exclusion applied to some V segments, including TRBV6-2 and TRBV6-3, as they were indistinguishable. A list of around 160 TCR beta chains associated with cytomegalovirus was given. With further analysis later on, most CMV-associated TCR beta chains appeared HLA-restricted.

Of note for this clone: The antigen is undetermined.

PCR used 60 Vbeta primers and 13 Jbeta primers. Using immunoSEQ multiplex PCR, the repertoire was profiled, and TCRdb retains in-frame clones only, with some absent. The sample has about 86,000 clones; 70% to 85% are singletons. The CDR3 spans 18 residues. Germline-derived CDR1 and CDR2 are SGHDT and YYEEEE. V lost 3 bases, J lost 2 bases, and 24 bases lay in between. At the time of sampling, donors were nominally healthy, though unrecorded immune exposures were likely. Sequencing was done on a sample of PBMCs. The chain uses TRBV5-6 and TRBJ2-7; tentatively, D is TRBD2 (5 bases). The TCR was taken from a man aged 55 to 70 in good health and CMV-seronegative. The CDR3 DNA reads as TGTGCCAGCAGCTCATTGCCCGCCTTGGGGTTACTAGCCTACGAGCAGTACTTC. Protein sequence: CASSSLPALGLLAYEQYF. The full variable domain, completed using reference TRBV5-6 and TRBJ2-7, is DAGVTQSPTHLIKTRGQQVTLRCSPKSGHDTVSWYQQALGQGPQFIFQYYEEEERQRGNFPDRFSGHQFPNYSSELNVNALLLGDSALYLCASSSLPALGLLAYEQYFGPGTRLTVT.